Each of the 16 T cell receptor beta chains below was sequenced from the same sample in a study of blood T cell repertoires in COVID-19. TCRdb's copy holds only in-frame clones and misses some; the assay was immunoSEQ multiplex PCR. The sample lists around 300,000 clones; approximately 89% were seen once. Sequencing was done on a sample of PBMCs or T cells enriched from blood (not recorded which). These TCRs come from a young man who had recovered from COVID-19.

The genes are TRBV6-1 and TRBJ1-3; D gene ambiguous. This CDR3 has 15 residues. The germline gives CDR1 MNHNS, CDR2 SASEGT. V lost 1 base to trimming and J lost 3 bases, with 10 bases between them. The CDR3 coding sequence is TGTGCCAGCAGTGAAGGTGAAGGGAGTGGAAACACCATATATTTT. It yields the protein CASSEGEGSGNTIYF.

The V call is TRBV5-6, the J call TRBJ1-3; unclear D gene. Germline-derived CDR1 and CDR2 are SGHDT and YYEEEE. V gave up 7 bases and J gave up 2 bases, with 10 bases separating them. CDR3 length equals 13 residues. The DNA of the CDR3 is TGTGCCAGCTGTGAGGGAGCTGGAAACACCATATATTTT. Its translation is CASCEGAGNTIYF.

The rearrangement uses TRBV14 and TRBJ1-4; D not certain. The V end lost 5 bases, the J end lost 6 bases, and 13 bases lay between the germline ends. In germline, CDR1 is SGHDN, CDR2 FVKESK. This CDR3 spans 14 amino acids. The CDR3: CASSSAVRHEKLFF. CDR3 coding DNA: TGTGCCAGCAGCTCCGCAGTCAGGCATGAAAAACTGTTTTTT.

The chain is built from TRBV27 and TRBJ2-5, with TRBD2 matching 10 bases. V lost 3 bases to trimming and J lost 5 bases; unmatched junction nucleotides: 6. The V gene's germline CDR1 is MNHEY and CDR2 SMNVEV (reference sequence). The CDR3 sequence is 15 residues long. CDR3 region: CASSFSGGARETQYF. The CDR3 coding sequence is TGTGCCAGCAGTTTCAGCGGGGGGGCCCGGGAGACCCAGTACTTC.

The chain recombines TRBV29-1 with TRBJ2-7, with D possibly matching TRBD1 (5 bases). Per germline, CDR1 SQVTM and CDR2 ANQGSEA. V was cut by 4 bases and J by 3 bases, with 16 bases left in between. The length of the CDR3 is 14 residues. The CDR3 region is CSVAPLGLLYEQYF. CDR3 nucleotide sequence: TGCAGCGTTGCCCCTTTGGGGCTTCTCTACGAGCAGTACTTC.

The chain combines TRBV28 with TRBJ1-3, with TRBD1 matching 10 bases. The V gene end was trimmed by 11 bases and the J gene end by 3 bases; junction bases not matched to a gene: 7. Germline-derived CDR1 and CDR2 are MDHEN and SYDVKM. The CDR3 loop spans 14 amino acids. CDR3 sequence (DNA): TGTGCCGCACGGGACAGGGGTTTTGGAAACACCATATATTTT. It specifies CAARDRGFGNTIYF.

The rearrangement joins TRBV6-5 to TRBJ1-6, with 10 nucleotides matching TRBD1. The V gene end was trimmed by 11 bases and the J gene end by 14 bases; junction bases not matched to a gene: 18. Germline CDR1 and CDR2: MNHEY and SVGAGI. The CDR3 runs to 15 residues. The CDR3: CAGLQWGQGSASLHF. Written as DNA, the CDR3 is TGTGCCGGACTCCAGTGGGGACAGGGGTCTGCATCCCTCCACTTT.

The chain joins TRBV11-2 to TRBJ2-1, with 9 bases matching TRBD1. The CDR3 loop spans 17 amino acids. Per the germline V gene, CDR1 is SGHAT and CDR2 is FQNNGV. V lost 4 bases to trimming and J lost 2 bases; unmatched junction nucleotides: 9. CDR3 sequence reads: CASSSPQGAPTYNEQFF. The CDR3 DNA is TGTGCCAGCAGCTCCCCACAGGGGGCGCCCACCTACAATGAGCAGTTCTTC.

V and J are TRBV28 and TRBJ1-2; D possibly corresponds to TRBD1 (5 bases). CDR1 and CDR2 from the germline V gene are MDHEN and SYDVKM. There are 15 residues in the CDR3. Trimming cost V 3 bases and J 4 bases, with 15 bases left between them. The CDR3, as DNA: TGTGCCAGCAGTTTGAAGACAGCCGGACCCTATGGCTACACCTTC. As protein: CASSLKTAGPYGYTF.

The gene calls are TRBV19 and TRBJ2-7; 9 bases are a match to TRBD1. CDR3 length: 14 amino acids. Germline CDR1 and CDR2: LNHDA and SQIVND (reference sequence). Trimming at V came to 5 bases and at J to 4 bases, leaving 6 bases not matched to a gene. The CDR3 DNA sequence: TGTGCCAGTAGTGCCGGACAGGGGAGTTACGAGCAGTACTTC. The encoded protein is CASSAGQGSYEQYF.

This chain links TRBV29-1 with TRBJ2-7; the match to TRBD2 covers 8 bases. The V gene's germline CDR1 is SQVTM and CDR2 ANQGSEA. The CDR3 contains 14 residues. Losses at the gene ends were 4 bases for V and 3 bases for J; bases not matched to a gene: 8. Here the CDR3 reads CSVVGASGRYEQYF. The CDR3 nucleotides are TGCAGCGTTGTCGGCGCTAGCGGGCGCTACGAGCAGTACTTC.

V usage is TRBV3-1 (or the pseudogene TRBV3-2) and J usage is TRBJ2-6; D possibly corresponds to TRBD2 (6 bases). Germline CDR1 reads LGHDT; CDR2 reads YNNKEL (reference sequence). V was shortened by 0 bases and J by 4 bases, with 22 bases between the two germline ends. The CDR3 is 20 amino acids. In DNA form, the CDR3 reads TGTGCCAGCAGCCAAGATGGCACGCTAGGAGGGGCCTGGGGGGCCAACGTCCTGACTTTC. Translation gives CASSQDGTLGGAWGANVLTF.

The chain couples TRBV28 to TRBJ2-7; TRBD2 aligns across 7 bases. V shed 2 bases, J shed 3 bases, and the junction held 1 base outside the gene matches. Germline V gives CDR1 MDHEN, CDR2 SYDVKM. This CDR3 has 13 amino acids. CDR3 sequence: CASSLGGGYEQYF. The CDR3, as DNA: TGTGCCAGCAGTTTAGGGGGGGGCTACGAGCAGTACTTC. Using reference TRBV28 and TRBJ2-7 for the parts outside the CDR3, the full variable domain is DVKVTQSSRYLVKRTGEKVFLECVQDMDHENMFWYRQDPGLGLRLIYFSYDVKMKEKGDIPEGYSVSREKKERFSLILESASTNQTSMYLCASSLGGGYEQYFGPGTRLTVT.

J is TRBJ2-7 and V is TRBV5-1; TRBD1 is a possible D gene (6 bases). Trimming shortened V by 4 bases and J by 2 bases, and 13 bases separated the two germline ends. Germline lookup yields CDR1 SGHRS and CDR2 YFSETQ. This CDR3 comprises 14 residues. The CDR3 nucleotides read TGCGCCAGCAGCCTGGACAGTGAGACCTACGAGCAGTACTTC. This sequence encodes CASSLDSETYEQYF. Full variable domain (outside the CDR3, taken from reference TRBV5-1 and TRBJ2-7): KAGVTQTPRYLIKTRGQQVTLSCSPISGHRSVSWYQQTPGQGLQFLFEYFSETQRNKGNFPGRFSGRQFSNSRSEMNVSTLELGDSALYLCASSLDSETYEQYFGPGTRLTVT.

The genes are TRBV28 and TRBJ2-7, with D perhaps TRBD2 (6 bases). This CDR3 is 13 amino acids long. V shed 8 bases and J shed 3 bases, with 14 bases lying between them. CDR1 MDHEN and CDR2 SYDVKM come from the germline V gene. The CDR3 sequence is CASVGLPDYEQYF. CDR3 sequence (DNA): TGTGCCAGCGTCGGACTACCTGACTACGAGCAGTACTTC.

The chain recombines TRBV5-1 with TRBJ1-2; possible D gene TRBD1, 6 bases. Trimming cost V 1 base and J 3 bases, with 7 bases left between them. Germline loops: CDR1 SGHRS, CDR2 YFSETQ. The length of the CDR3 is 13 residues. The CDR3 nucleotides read TGCGCCAGCAGCTTGAACAGGGACTATGGCTACACCTTC. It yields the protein CASSLNRDYGYTF.